The next 20 T cell receptor beta chains were all read from a single sample in a study of prognosis after radiotherapy for stage I lung cancer. TCR beta CDR3 was amplified from genomic DNA by two-round multiplex PCR. First-round PCR, the initial amplification, used primers specific to each TRBV and TRBJ gene. MiXCR was run by TCRdb on the multiplex PCR reads, yielding one entry per CDR3 protein. The data show roughly 25,000 distinct CDR3 sequences, 46% seen once. Sequenced material: PBMCs, taken before or after stereotactic body radiation therapy (not recorded which). The receptors derive from a donor over 45 with non-small cell lung cancer.

The sample holds many counts of this clonotype. The chain combines TRBV7-2 with TRBJ2-7; 9 bases align to TRBD1. There are 14 residues in the CDR3. With V trimmed by 3 bases and J by 6 bases, 6 bases remained unmatched. CDR1 is SGHTA and CDR2 is FQGNSA in the germline V gene. CDR3: CASSFRDREREQYF. The CDR3 DNA follows: TGTGCCAGCAGCTTCCGGGACAGGGAGCGCGAGCAGTACTTC.

This chain joins TRBV24-1 and TRBJ2-1; the D gene could be TRBD1 or TRBD2 (5 bases each). This CDR3 is built from 19 residues. V was pared by 2 bases and J by 7 bases, with 26 bases between. Germline CDR1 KGHDR, CDR2 SFDVKD. DNA of the CDR3: TGTGCCACCAGTGATTATCAACCGGGACGCACCCCCCCGTGGAATGAGCAGTTCTTC. Protein product: CATSDYQPGRTPPWNEQFF.

This clonotype was seen ten or more times. The V gene is TRBV6-1, the J gene TRBJ2-1, with 8 bases aligning to TRBD2. The germline CDR1 and CDR2 sequences are MNHNS and SASEGT. CDR3 length equals 15 residues. Losses at the gene ends were 6 bases for V and 5 bases for J; bases not matched to a gene: 9. The DNA of the CDR3 is TGTGCCAGCAGCCCCGGGACTAGGCGTAACAATGAGCAGTTCTTC. Translation: CASSPGTRRNNEQFF.

The table lists this clonotype with many counts. J is TRBJ1-1 and V is TRBV3-1; no definite D call. Trimming cost V 0 bases and J 0 bases, with 5 bases left between them. CDR1 is LGHDT and CDR2 is YNNKEL in the germline V gene (reference sequence). CDR3 length: 14 amino acids. The chain's CDR3 is CASSQDPVNTEAFF. The DNA for the CDR3 is TGTGCCAGCAGCCAAGATCCCGTGAACACTGAAGCTTTCTTT.

On this clonotype: A read error is likely here: a far larger clone is one base away. The chain couples TRBV29-1 to TRBJ2-5, with 8 bases that match TRBD2. The DNA end favors TRBJ2-1, so the J call may be wrong. The CDR3 is 17 amino acids. CDR1 SQVTM and CDR2 ANQGSEA come from the germline V gene. The CDR3 DNA sequence: TGCAGCGTTGAAGATGCATACGGGAGGGCCTTAGGGGGTGAGCAGTTCTTC. This codes for CSVEDAYGRALGGEQFF.

In its sample, this clonotype is medium-sized. The rearrangement joins TRBV6-1 to TRBJ1-6; 7 nucleotides match TRBD1. The germline gives CDR1 MNHNS, CDR2 SASEGT. Losses at the gene ends were 5 bases for V and 10 bases for J; bases not matched to a gene: 5. CDR3 size: 13 residues. CDR3 nucleotides: TGTGCCAGCAGTTTCAGGGGGTACTCACCCCTCCACTTT. It specifies CASSFRGYSPLHF.

The CDR3 region is CASSYSGGVGSYEQYF. CDR3 sequence (DNA): TGTGCCAGCAGTTACTCGGGAGGGGTGGGCTCCTACGAGCAGTACTTC. The chain uses TRBV6-5 and TRBJ2-7; 7 positions match TRBD2. The germline gives CDR1 MNHEY, CDR2 SVGAGI. The CDR3 is 16 residues long. J was trimmed by 0 bases and V by 0 bases; bases with no gene match: 5.

The chain carries TRBV12-3 or TRBV12-4 and TRBJ2-3; 9 bases align to TRBD1. This CDR3 is built from 15 residues. The trim removed 7 bases at V and 7 bases at J, leaving 12 bases unmatched. The CDR3 nucleotides are TGTGCCAGCATCTTCAACAGGGGGCGAACACATACGCAGTATTTT. This gives the protein CASIFNRGRTHTQYF.

In regard to this clonotype: A junction end diverges from the germline sequence, so it may reflect a read error. The chain uses TRBV20-1 and TRBJ1-2; 11 positions agree with TRBD1. The CDR3 is made up of 11 amino acids. Germline V CDR1 and CDR2: DFQATT, SNEGSKA (reference sequence). CDR3 in DNA: TGCACTGGACAGGGGGCCTATGGCTACACATTC. Protein sequence: CTGQGAYGYTF.

A note on this clonotype: Here the CDR3 omits its conserved ending phenylalanine or tryptophan, so a read error is the likely source. In nucleotides, the CDR3 is TGTGCCAGAAGCTACAGAGGACAGGGTATCTACGAGCAGTACTTA. Its protein is CARSYRGQGIYEQYL. The V call is TRBV7-9, the J call TRBJ2-7, with 8 bases aligning to TRBD1. The CDR3 is 15 residues long. Germline CDR1 reads SEHNR; CDR2 reads FQNEAQ (reference sequence).

This clonotype was observed at least ten times. This may be a read error: a much more frequent sequence differs by one nucleotide. The chain joins TRBV6-1 to TRBJ1-6; no firm D call. With 5 bases removed from V and 7 bases from J, the gap between germline ends came to 6 bases. From germline, CDR1 is MNHNS and CDR2 SASEGT. This CDR3 has 12 amino acids. DNA for the CDR3: TGTGCCAGCAGTCCCCACAATTCACCCCTCCACTTT. This codes for CASSPHNSPLHF.

This clonotype has a count of ten or more. This chain uses TRBV7-3 with TRBJ2-6; D uncertain. There are 14 residues in the CDR3. Germline V CDR1 and CDR2: SGHTA, FQGTGA. The V end was cut by 0 bases, the J end by 4 bases, with 4 bases between. The CDR3 spells CASSLTAGANVLTF. CDR3 DNA: TGTGCCAGCAGCTTAACGGCCGGGGCCAACGTCCTGACTTTC.

As regards this clonotype: Given a much more abundant clone one base away, this may be a read error. The V gene is TRBV5-1, the J gene TRBJ1-2, with D perhaps matching TRBD1 (5 bases). The germline V gene has CDR1 SGHRS and CDR2 YFSETQ. This CDR3 comprises 13 residues. The V end was cut by 4 bases, the J end by 8 bases, with 15 bases between. The CDR3 loop reads CASSELQVGGYTF. The CDR3 nucleotides are TGCGCCAGCAGCGAACTACAGGTAGGAGGCTACACCTTC.

The table lists this clonotype with many counts. The V gene is TRBV10-3, the J gene TRBJ1-1; 7 nucleotides align to TRBD1. In germline, CDR1 is ENHRY, CDR2 SYGVKD. CDR3 length: 14 residues. Trimming at V came to 6 bases and at J to 5 bases, leaving 9 bases not matched to a gene. CDR3 nucleotides: TGTGCCATCAGCAAAACGACAGGGAGTACTGAAGCTTTCTTT. Amino acid sequence: CAISKTTGSTEAFF.

This chain connects TRBV6-5 to TRBJ1-2, with 10 bases lining up with TRBD1. V lost 2 bases, J lost 4 bases, and 4 bases stayed unmatched. Per the germline V gene, CDR1 is MNHEY and CDR2 is SVGAGI. This CDR3 has 15 amino acids. The CDR3 loop is CASSYGTGVGYGYTF. In DNA, the CDR3 is TGTGCCAGCAGTTACGGGACAGGGGTTGGCTATGGCTACACCTTC.

About this clonotype itself: One end of the junction does not line up with germline, which may come from a read error. This chain links TRBV27 with TRBJ2-7, with D possibly being TRBD1 (5 bases). The CDR3 length is 14 residues. Germline V gene sequence: CDR1 MNHEY, CDR2 SMNVEV (reference sequence). The CDR3 reads CASSFSGIVVEQYF. CDR3 sequence (DNA): TGTGCCAGCAGTTTTTCAGGGATTGTGGTGGAGCAGTACTTT.

The genes are TRBV6-1 and TRBJ1-1; D is unclear. In germline, CDR1 is MNHNS, CDR2 SASEGT. The V gene lost 5 bases and the J gene lost 0 bases, with 19 bases spanning the gap. The CDR3 has 17 amino acids. CDR3 amino acids: CASSLGLRTGLNTEAFF. The CDR3 bases are TGTGCCAGCAGTCTCGGCCTCCGAACGGGTCTGAACACTGAAGCTTTCTTT.

This clonotype showed up many times. This chain connects TRBV4-2 to TRBJ2-1; 10 nucleotides match TRBD2. This CDR3 spans 16 amino acids. Trimming removed 4 bases from V and 5 bases from J; junction bases left unmatched: 8. The germline CDR1 and CDR2 sequences are LGHNA and YNFKEQ. The CDR3 region is CASSPRLAGNNNEQFF. Written as DNA, the CDR3 is TGTGCCAGCAGCCCCCGACTAGCGGGTAACAACAATGAGCAGTTCTTC.

This clonotype occurred once. V is TRBV6-1 and J is TRBJ2-3; weak D call: TRBD2 (5 bases). Trimming shortened V by 3 bases and J by 8 bases, and 15 bases separated the two germline ends. The CDR3 is 14 residues long. Germline V gene sequence: CDR1 MNHNS, CDR2 SASEGT. CDR3 sequence reads: CASSDRGQASTQYF. In nucleotides, the CDR3 is TGTGCCAGCAGTGATCGGGGTCAAGCAAGTACGCAGTATTTT.

In its sample, this clonotype is medium-sized. The gene calls are TRBV12-3 or TRBV12-4 and TRBJ1-5; 12 bases align to TRBD1. The CDR3 sequence is 15 residues long. V lost 4 bases, J lost 7 bases, and 5 bases stayed unmatched. CDR3 coding DNA: TGTGCCAGCAGTTGGGGACAGGGGGCGGGACAGCCCCAGCATTTT. It encodes CASSWGQGAGQPQHF.